This T cell receptor (beta chain) was sequenced during a study of OX40 agonist ivuxolimab in advanced cancers. Study at large: At approximately 83% male, the cohort had a mean age of approximately 60 years, ranging from roughly 20 to 80. Study-wide points: The antigen specificity of the peripheral T cells (those that were expanded) was not determined. On average, a greater number of expanded clones characterised CD8+ T cells relative to CD4+.

The germline CDR1 and CDR2 sequences are MDHEN and SYDVKM. The CDR3 is made up of 13 amino acids. The V end lost 8 bases, the J end lost 0 bases, and 10 bases lay between the germline ends. No patient had autoimmune disease or received systemic immunosuppression. On this clone itself: What it binds is unknown.

Generated by immunoSEQ multiplex PCR, the TCRdb table keeps only in-frame clones and is missing some. The repertoire includes some 59,000 clones, approximately 87% of them detected once, and approximately 5% sits in the top ten. The input for sequencing was CD4+ or CD8+ T cells sorted from blood, taken in a trial of the OX40 agonist ivuxolimab. The clonotype originates from an adult with an advanced solid tumor such as melanoma, head and neck, liver or kidney cancer. V and J are TRBV28 and TRBJ1-2; D not resolved. The CDR3 loop is CASRLPANYGYTF. Here the CDR3 DNA reads TGTGCCAGCCGTCTACCTGCTAACTATGGCTACACCTTC.